This T cell receptor beta chain is from a study of cytomegalovirus exposure and HLA in healthy donors. Study as a whole: Drawn from HLA-typed donors, 80 million to 95 million unique TCRs were held in an early data release.

Regarding the study as a whole: DRB1 had the most TCR associations and HLA-C the fewest, a later analysis found, with rates varying by HLA locus. Specific recognition of CMV antigens was confirmed in vitro for three chains (all CMV-associated).

As to this clone: Its specificity is unknown.

Vbeta (60) and Jbeta (13) primers were used in the PCR. The assay was immunoSEQ multiplex PCR, and TCRdb's table has in-frame clones only and misses some. The sample contains about 55,000 clones, roughly 70% of which appear only once. Donors showed nominal health when sampled, although they likely had unrecorded immune exposures. The CDR3 consists of 11 residues. CDR1 is WSHSY and CDR2 is SAAADI in the germline V gene. Trimming left V 4 bases short and J 9 bases short, with 10 bases between. The clonotype originates from a man in his forties in good health and CMV-seropositive. The gene calls are TRBV10-2 and TRBJ2-7; no clear D. The sample consisted of PBMCs. CDR3 DNA sequence: TGCGCCAGCAGTGCCAGTCTCGCGCAGTACTTC. Protein sequence: CASSASLAQYF.